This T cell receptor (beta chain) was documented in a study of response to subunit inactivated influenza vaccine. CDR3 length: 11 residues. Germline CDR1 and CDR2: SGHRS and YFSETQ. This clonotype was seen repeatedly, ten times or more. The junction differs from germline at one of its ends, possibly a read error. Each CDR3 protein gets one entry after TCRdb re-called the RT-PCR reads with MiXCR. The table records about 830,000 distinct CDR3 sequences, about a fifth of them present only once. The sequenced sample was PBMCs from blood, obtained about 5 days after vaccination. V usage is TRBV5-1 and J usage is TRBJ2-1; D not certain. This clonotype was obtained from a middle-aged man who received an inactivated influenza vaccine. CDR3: CASSSNNEQFF. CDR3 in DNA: TGTGCCAGCAGCTCCAACAATGAGCAGTTCTTC.